This TCR beta chain was identified during a study of blood T cell repertoires in COVID-19 (dated by TCRdb to about 2020). As for the study more broadly: Samples covering the acute and convalescent phases of COVID-19 were provided by collaborators in the United States, Italy and Spain. Deeply sampled blood TCRbeta repertoires from subjects exposed to, actively infected with, or recovered from COVID-19 were included in the dataset. A de-identified subject ID, COVID-19 status, age in years and sex were almost always included in the sample metadata. Where available, HLA class I and class II types were taken from metadata supplied by the sample provider and were not determined by assay-based typing. The material from the prospective study consisted of cDNA or gDNA derived from T cells, B-cell-depleted T cells, or PBMCs. The repertoires were released in a freely available public database meant as a resource for research on the immune response to SARS-CoV-2. Samples were obtained from the ongoing ImmuneRACE study (first 160 participants) and from about 1,300 subjects provided by 6 global collaborators. General study outcomes and caveats: The quantity of clinical and demographic metadata differed by source and by participant and was supplied without curation.

For this clone: Its binding antigen is unknown. Base qualities are not provided; no much larger clone lies one nucleotide away.

The CDR3 sequence holds 15 residues, the cysteine and phenylalanine included. Of the read, only the CDR3 DNA is kept; its 45 bases are in frame from base 1. CDR1 SGHDN and CDR2 FVKESK are derived from the germline V gene. Clipping removes 3 bases from V and 5 bases from J, with 8 as the unmatched junction base count. Collaborating institutions collected whole blood in K2EDTA tubes following their own protocols. For TCRbeta analysis, collaborators shipped samples in one of three forms: frozen whole blood, isolated PBMCs, or DNA extracted from either of those sample types. The immunoSEQ Assay, a bias-controlled multiplex PCR, was used to amplify TCRbeta CDR3 regions from genomic DNA. The authors' pipeline ran thus. The number of nucleated cells in each sample was estimated from the amplification of reference gene primers within the assay. Sequence reads were collapsed and filtered to measure the absolute abundance of every unique TCRbeta CDR3 rearrangement. For each sample, productive Simpson clonality was calculated as the square root of Simpson's diversity index across productive rearrangements. TCRdb took over this immuneACCESS table, retaining in-frame rearrangements with V and J assigned. Such tables are incomplete; in checked studies, under half of the missing clones stem from an unresolved V gene, and the remainder is unexplained. The V and J calls and the clone size are those of that table, but D and trimming were determined from the DNA. Counted in this sample were a few hundred thousand clones; 88% of them appeared once. The leading ten clones occupy approximately 1.6% of the sample.

The origin of this receptor is a man aged 65 to 85 with acute or convalescent COVID-19. Sequenced sample: peripheral blood. The sequence links TRBV14 to TRBJ2-7; 9 bases in the junction line up with TRBD1. Read as DNA, the sequence is TGTGCCAGCAGCCAGGTTCGGACAGGGGATGACGAGCAGTACTTC. This translates into CASSQVRTGDDEQYF.